The source of this T cell receptor (beta chain) is a study of CD8+CD57+ T cells in acquired aplastic anemia (dated by TCRdb to 2017 to 2018). Background for the entire study: Extracted DNA from sorted CD4+ and CD8+ cells averaged 3.2 ug, ranging from roughly 0.17 to 30 ug. A CD8+CD57+ expansion meant a frequency higher than the mean frequency seen in healthy subjects. Study-wide conclusions, independent of this receptor: Patients and healthy controls showed no significant difference in CD8+ Simpson's diversity (P=0.060). Although 25 to 30 CD8+ CDR3 sequences were shared by patients and controls, these sequences appeared highly expressed in patients and within the immunodominant clones of patients.

As encoded in the germline V gene (reference sequence), CDR1 is WNHNN while CDR2 is SYGVQD. Trimming at the junction amounts to 5 bases on V and 5 bases on J, and the germline ends lie 12 bases apart. From the cysteine through the phenylalanine, the CDR3 covers 13 amino acids. Of all the DNA, just the CDR3 is kept, 39 bases in frame from base 1. Concerning this clonotype: The target of this receptor is not known. Base qualities are not recorded, but no much larger clone differs from it by a single base.

The patients picked for sequencing were ones in whom flow cytometry had shown an expansion of CD8+CD57+ cells. All patients had severe acquired aplastic anemia diagnosed by International Study of Aplastic Anemia and Agranulocytosis and Camitta criteria. At the time blood was sampled, none of the patients had received any therapy. The study deep-sequenced TCR repertoires of sorted CD4+ and CD8+ blood T cells from severe aplastic anemia patients and healthy subjects. Patients were enrolled in the USA under clinicaltrials.gov protocols 00001620, 01623167, 00001397, 00071045, 00081523 and 00961064. Ficoll-Paque density gradient centrifugation was used to isolate peripheral blood mononuclear cells. Before DNA was extracted, CD4+ and CD8+ T cells were sorted using either FACS or magnetic beads. Profiling of TCR beta VDJ combinations and CDR3 sequences used genomic DNA as the template. TCR repertoire sequencing was run on an Illumina HiSeq 2000. On the authors' methods: TRBV/TRBJ rearrangement plots, CDR3 size and DJ length profiles, and Simpson's diversity index were used to assess repertoires. The immunodominant clone was defined as the most abundant DNA sequence in deep sequencing data. CDR3 amino acid sequences were checked for sharing between subjects and were compared against published repertoires and the VDJdb database. Through fastp at Q25 and MiXCR, TCRdb rebuilt clones from the public reads, retaining in-frame beta chains. Rows merge per CDR3 protein into single entries with the most common DNA and genes. V and J calls and clone size were set by TCRdb, not the authors. For this sample the table gives approximately 170,000 distinct CDR3 sequences, of which around half were detected only once. The top ten clones comprise 2.5% to 4% of the sample.

Specimen: sorted CD4+, CD8+, or CD8+CD57+ T cells (not recorded which) from PBMCs. The chain is assembled from TRBV10-1 and TRBJ1-1; TRBD1 is perhaps the D gene, given 5 matching bases. The receptor comes from a human donor with aplastic anemia. The CDR3 has the sequence CASSQGLGTEAFF. The DNA reads TGCGCCAGCAGTCAGGGTTTGGGGACTGAAGCTTTCTTT.